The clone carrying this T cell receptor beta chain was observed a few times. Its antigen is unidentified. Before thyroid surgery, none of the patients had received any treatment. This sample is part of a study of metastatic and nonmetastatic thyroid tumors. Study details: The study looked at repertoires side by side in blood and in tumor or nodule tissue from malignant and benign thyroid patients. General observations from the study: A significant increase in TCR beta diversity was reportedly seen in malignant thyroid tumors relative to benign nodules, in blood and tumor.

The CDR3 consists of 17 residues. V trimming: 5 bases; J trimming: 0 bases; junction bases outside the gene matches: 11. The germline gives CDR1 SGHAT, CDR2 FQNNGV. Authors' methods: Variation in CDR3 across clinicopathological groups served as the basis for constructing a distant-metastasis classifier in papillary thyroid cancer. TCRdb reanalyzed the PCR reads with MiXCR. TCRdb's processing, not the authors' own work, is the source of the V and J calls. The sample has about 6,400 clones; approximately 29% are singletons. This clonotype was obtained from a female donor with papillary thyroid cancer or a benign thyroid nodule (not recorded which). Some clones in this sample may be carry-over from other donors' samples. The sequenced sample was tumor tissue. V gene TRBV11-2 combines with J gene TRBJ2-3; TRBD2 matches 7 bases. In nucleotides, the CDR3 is TGTGCCAGCAGCCTTTGGAGCGCGGGAGAGAGCACAGATACGCAGTATTTT. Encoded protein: CASSLWSAGESTDTQYF.